One T cell receptor beta chain is described in this entry. The sample originates from a study of blood T cell repertoires in COVID-19. The overall study: Researchers got acute and convalescent COVID-19 samples from the United States, Italy and Spain. Sample material is recorded as cDNA or gDNA derived from T cells, B-cell-depleted T cells, or PBMCs.

The CDR3 is 18 residues long. Germline CDR1 SGDLS, CDR2 YYNGEE. Trimming took off 5 bases at V and 4 bases at J, with 26 bases between the two ends. Methods used by the authors: Estimation of nucleated cell counts was performed using reference gene primer amplification. The table came from immunoSEQ multiplex PCR; TCRdb's copy has only in-frame clones and leaves some out. V and J calls and clone size come straight from that table; D and trimming were deduced from the DNA. The repertoire consists of around 60,000 clones, with less than 85% occurring once and the leading ten covering around 20%. The TCR was taken from a woman aged 45-65 years with active or convalescent COVID-19. The chain is built from TRBV9 and TRBJ2-3; perhaps TRBD2 as D (6 bases). Sequences were obtained from peripheral blood. CDR3 protein: CASSPSPSHSGRADTQYF. CDR3 DNA sequence: TGTGCCAGCAGTCCCTCCCCCTCACATAGCGGTAGGGCAGATACGCAGTATTTT.